A selection of T cell receptor beta chains follows, all from one sample in a study of cytomegalovirus exposure and HLA in healthy donors. Sequenced by immunoSEQ multiplex PCR; TCRdb stores in-frame clones only, minus some. The sample gives over 150,000 clones, roughly 80% of which show up once; over 1.5% is in the top ten. The sample was PBMCs. These receptors originate from a man aged 45-65 years in good health and CMV-seronegative. Each CDR3 is given with its conserved first and last residue.

v_gene,j_gene,CDR3aa
TRBV6-5,TRBJ2-5,CASSYSWAPATETQYF
TRBV25-1,TRBJ1-6,CASSPGGENSPLHF
TRBV18,TRBJ1-1,CASSPGQAGRTEAFF
TRBV5-1,TRBJ2-3,CASSLATYSGSTDTQYF
TRBV7-2,TRBJ1-5,CASSLASGSGQPQHF
TRBV4-3,TRBJ2-3,CASSQDNVASGRGDTQYF
TRBV2,TRBJ1-4,CASLSQGLSTNEKLFF
TRBV19,TRBJ2-1,CASSRDSQLGWDEQFF
TRBV6-1,TRBJ1-4,CASSETGHNEKLFF
TRBV29-1,TRBJ1-2,CSVAWPGLNYGYTF
TRBV7-9,TRBJ2-1,CASSRSRGQSYNEQFF
TRBV19,TRBJ1-1,CASSLGTGTGNTEAFF
TRBV7-2,TRBJ2-7,CASSLGRQAYEQYF
TRBV6-6,TRBJ2-5,CASTYGQGIRQETQYF
TRBV7-9,TRBJ2-1,CASSLDLSNEQFF
TRBV4-3,TRBJ2-7,CASSQEVSSRVRGQYF
TRBV7-9,TRBJ2-1,CASSPPGGSYNEQFF
TRBV2,TRBJ2-3,CASSPRETDTQYF
TRBV5-1,TRBJ2-1,CASSLSRGNYNEQFF
TRBV6-1,TRBJ2-3,CASSGQGRSFADTQYF
TRBV19,TRBJ2-1,CASLRAGGPYNEQFF
TRBV6-6,TRBJ1-1,CASRSSGTGGTEAFF
TRBV7-9,TRBJ1-5,CASSPGTGLQPQHF
TRBV14,TRBJ2-7,CASSRLDRTKDEQYF
TRBV10-3,TRBJ1-5,CAISLTGNQPQHF
TRBV7-2,TRBJ2-1,CASSLVEEQFF
TRBV29-1,TRBJ1-1,CSVEYVAGWAEAFF
TRBV19,TRBJ2-3,CASSMKAGGAGTTDTQYF
TRBV4-1,TRBJ2-7,CASSLGTGSYEQYF
TRBV27,TRBJ1-2,CASSVARGRGYTF
TRBV7-2,TRBJ2-3,CASSSRASRQYF
TRBV19,TRBJ2-5,CASTTSGGAETQYF
TRBV7-3,TRBJ2-5,CASSATGGETQYF
TRBV28,TRBJ1-2,CASVAGYGYTF
TRBV28,TRBJ1-2,CASSLSTTGYGYTF
TRBV9,TRBJ2-3,CASSPGAGGLADTQYF
TRBV6-1,.,CASLPPGTGGYEQYF
TRBV11-2,TRBJ1-4,CASSLVTGRPEEKLFF
TRBV7-2,TRBJ2-3,CASSVSSGSRDTQYF
TRBV4-2,TRBJ2-6,CASSSSGANVLTF
TRBV27,TRBJ1-1,CASSPNRASEAFF
TRBV7-2,TRBJ1-1,CASSLVGGNTEAFF